The 24 T cell receptor beta chains listed next were all sequenced from one sample in a study of post-analysis software for immune sequencing data. Tagging with unique molecular identifiers was a feature of the TCR beta cDNA libraries. TCRdb passed the PCR reads through MiXCR, listing each CDR3 protein once. Here the sample spans roughly 410,000 distinct CDR3 sequences, 30% to 45% being singletons. Study-wide results and limits: There were a handful of TRBV segments more frequent in patients than controls, and TRBV5-6, TRBV5-1 and TRBV20-1 were among them.

No antigens are known for them. What was sequenced was blood. These receptors were taken from a girl under 18 with multiple sclerosis.

Only a few counts were recorded for this clonotype. V usage is TRBV4-1 and J usage is TRBJ2-7; D gene ambiguous. This CDR3 is built from 12 residues. The V and J ends lost 2 bases and 6 bases respectively, with 8 bases between them. The V gene's germline CDR1 is MGHRA and CDR2 YSYEKL. CDR3 nucleotides: TGCGCCAGCAGCCAATGGTTGGGCGAGCAGTACTTC. Its translation is CASSQWLGEQYF.

The chain joins TRBV5-1 to TRBJ1-5, with 9 positions matching TRBD1. The CDR3 is 14 amino acids. V lost 0 bases, J lost 5 bases, and 0 bases stayed unmatched. CDR1 is SGHRS and CDR2 is YFSETQ in the germline V gene. CDR3 sequence: CASSLGTGDQPQHF. The CDR3 DNA reads as TGCGCCAGCAGCTTGGGGACAGGGGATCAGCCCCAGCATTTT.

The chain links TRBV12-3 or TRBV12-4 to TRBJ1-1, with D perhaps matching TRBD1 (5 bases). This CDR3 has 14 residues. V lost 3 bases and J lost 4, with 12 bases in between. This chain's CDR3 is CASSLPGPSTEAFF. The CDR3 DNA reads as TGTGCCAGCAGTTTGCCGGGACCCTCCACTGAAGCTTTCTTT.

This chain uses TRBV4-1 with TRBJ2-6; 11 bases match TRBD2. V trimming: 6 bases; J trimming: 0 bases; junction bases outside the gene matches: 4. Germline CDR1 MGHRA, CDR2 YSYEKL. The CDR3 spans 17 residues. The CDR3 reads CASSQGLAVSGANVLTF. In nucleotides, the CDR3 is TGCGCCAGCAGTCAGGGACTAGCGGTCTCTGGGGCCAACGTCCTGACTTTC.

DNA for the CDR3: TGCGCCAGCAGCTTGGGGACAGGGGCCACTGAAGCTTTCTTT. The encoded protein is CASSLGTGATEAFF. The V and J genes are TRBV5-1 and TRBJ1-1; 9 nucleotides agree with TRBD1. This CDR3 comprises 14 residues. V shed 0 bases, J shed 4 bases, and the junction held 1 base outside the gene matches. Germline loops: CDR1 SGHRS, CDR2 YFSETQ.

The chain couples TRBV7-8 to TRBJ2-1; D is undetermined. V lost 1 base and J lost 9, with 7 bases in between. This CDR3 has 12 amino acids. Germline CDR1 and CDR2: SGHVS and FQNEAQ. CDR3 loop: CASSLEAGEQFF. CDR3 in DNA: TGTGCCAGCAGCTTAGAAGCAGGTGAGCAGTTCTTC.

The rearrangement links TRBV4-2 to TRBJ1-1; the D is unclear. The CDR3 loop spans 13 amino acids. Germline-derived CDR1 and CDR2 are LGHNA and YNFKEQ. With 4 bases removed from V and 4 bases from J, the gap between germline ends came to 10 bases. The CDR3 sequence is CASSPVSGTEAFF. DNA of the CDR3: TGTGCCAGCAGCCCCGTATCAGGCACTGAAGCTTTCTTT.

The V call is TRBV20-1, the J call TRBJ2-7; D not certain. V shed 3 bases and J shed 5 bases, with 2 bases lying between them. CDR3 size: 9 residues. Per the germline V gene, CDR1 is DFQATT and CDR2 is SNEGSKA (reference sequence). CDR3 sequence reads: CSASDEQYF. CDR3 DNA sequence: TGCAGTGCTAGTGACGAGCAGTACTTC.

This clonotype has only a few counts. This chain connects TRBV15 to TRBJ1-1; no clear D. Looked up from germline, CDR1 is LNHNV and CDR2 is YYDKDF (reference sequence). This CDR3 is 14 amino acids long. Trimming cost V 5 bases and J 2 bases, with 12 bases left between them. The CDR3 spells CATSPLLANTEAFF. In nucleotides, the CDR3 is TGTGCCACCAGCCCCCTCCTCGCTAACACTGAAGCTTTCTTT. The full variable domain, with the rest looked up from reference TRBV15 and TRBJ1-1, is DAMVIQNPRYQVTQFGKPVTLSCSQTLNHNVMYWYQQKSSQAPKLLFHYYDKDFNNEADTPDNFQSRRPNTSFCFLDIRSPGLGDTAMYLCATSPLLANTEAFFGQGTRLTVV.

This clonotype was counted only a few times. This chain links TRBV7-9 with TRBJ1-4, with D unresolved. Germline V gene sequence: CDR1 SEHNR, CDR2 FQNEAQ (reference sequence). The CDR3 loop spans 16 amino acids. V was shortened by 1 base and J by 2 bases, with 11 bases between the two germline ends. The CDR3 sequence: CASSLDWAQTNEKLFF. CDR3 nucleotides: TGTGCCAGCAGCTTAGATTGGGCGCAGACTAATGAAAAACTGTTTTTT.

V and J are TRBV11-2 and TRBJ2-5; D is undetermined. The assigned J gene may be wrong: the sequence end matches TRBJ2-7 better. Germline V gives CDR1 SGHAT, CDR2 FQNNGV. The CDR3 sequence is 12 residues long. The CDR3 protein is CASSFHGPEQYF. CDR3 nucleotide sequence: TGTGCCAGCAGCTTCCACGGACCCGAGCAGTACTTC.

This sequence joins TRBV6-2 or TRBV6-3 and TRBJ1-1; TRBD1 matches at 7 bases. V lost 6 bases, J lost 6 bases, and 7 bases stayed unmatched. CDR3 size: 13 residues. Germline V gene sequence: CDR1 MNHEY, CDR2 SVGEGT. CDR3 in DNA: TGTGCCAGCAGACCCGACAGGGAAGCTGAAGCTTTCTTT. Its translation is CASRPDREAEAFF.

This clonotype occurred a few times. The chain is built from TRBV28 and TRBJ1-2; D ambiguous. CDR3 length equals 10 residues. V lost 2 bases, J lost 6 bases, and 1 base lay in between. Germline V gene sequence: CDR1 MDHEN, CDR2 SYDVKM. The CDR3 bases are TGTGCCAGCAGTTTAAATGGCTACACCTTC. Protein sequence: CASSLNGYTF.

There are a few counts of this clonotype. CDR3 amino acids: CASKRDSVYEQYF. The DNA for the CDR3 is TGTGCCAGCAAAAGGGACAGCGTCTACGAGCAGTACTTC. The chain carries TRBV2 and TRBJ2-7, with 7 bases aligning to TRBD1. The CDR3 is 13 residues long. The germline V gene has CDR1 SNHLY and CDR2 FYNNEI. Trimming cost V 7 bases and J 3 bases; bases outside gene matches: 6.

The rearrangement links TRBV6-5 to TRBJ1-4; D is ambiguous. The V end lost 0 bases, the J end lost 8 bases, and 16 bases lay between the germline ends. The germline gives CDR1 MNHEY, CDR2 SVGAGI. This CDR3 has 16 residues. The chain's CDR3 is CASSYSRPAVGEKLFF. The CDR3 DNA is TGTGCCAGCAGTTACTCGAGGCCAGCAGTAGGAGAAAAACTGTTTTTT.

This clonotype showed up just a few times. The chain links TRBV29-1 to TRBJ2-1; D unresolved. CDR1 is SQVTM, CDR2 ANQGSEA, per germline. This CDR3 contains 10 residues. Trimming cost V 4 bases and J 7 bases, with 5 bases left between them. In DNA, the CDR3 is TGCAGCGTTGGCGTGAATGAGCAGTTCTTC. Translating gives CSVGVNEQFF.

J is TRBJ2-2 and V is TRBV6-5; possible D gene TRBD1, 6 bases. CDR1 is MNHEY and CDR2 is SVGAGI in the germline V gene. Trimming removed 5 bases from V and 5 bases from J, with 9 bases in between. The CDR3 is 13 amino acids. CDR3 amino acids: CASSTTGTGELFF. The DNA for the CDR3 is TGTGCCAGCAGTACAACAGGGACCGGGGAGCTGTTTTTT.

The chain recombines TRBV10-2 with TRBJ2-1; no firm D call. The CDR3 loop spans 17 amino acids. V was shortened by 4 bases and J by 1 base, with 17 bases between the two germline ends. Per the germline V gene, CDR1 is WSHSY and CDR2 is SAAADI. The CDR3 nucleotides read TGCGCCAGCAGTGCAATATCGGGCCCTCTTTCCTACAATGAGCAGTTCTTC. Its protein product is CASSAISGPLSYNEQFF.

Worth noting for this clonotype: Relative to the germline gene, one junction end is altered; a read error may explain this. The genes are TRBV28 and TRBJ2-6, with 8 bases lining up with TRBD1. Looked up from germline, CDR1 is MDHEN and CDR2 is SYDVKM. The CDR3 loop spans 18 amino acids. The CDR3 loop is CASSLTGALGEGADVLTF. CDR3 coding DNA: TGTGCCAGCAGTTTGACAGGGGCGCTTGGTGAGGGGGCCGACGTCCTGACTTTC.

V is TRBV27 and J is TRBJ1-5, with TRBD1 as a possible D gene (6 bases). The V end was cut by 4 bases, the J end by 3 bases, with 13 bases between. Germline CDR1 and CDR2: MNHEY and SMNVEV (reference sequence). This CDR3 is built from 15 residues. CDR3 region: CASSSKGGLNQPQHF. The CDR3 region has the DNA TGTGCCAGCAGTTCCAAAGGGGGGCTCAATCAGCCCCAGCATTTT.

The genes are TRBV7-3 and TRBJ2-3; 9 bases are shared with TRBD2. The CDR3 loop spans 15 amino acids. The J segment lost 5 bases and the V segment lost 5 bases, leaving 8 bases of the junction unmatched. Per germline, CDR1 SGHTA and CDR2 FQGTGA. The CDR3 region is CASSPTAGGIDTQYF. In DNA form, the CDR3 reads TGTGCCAGCAGCCCTACGGCGGGGGGGATAGATACGCAGTATTTT. Supplemented by reference TRBV7-3 and TRBJ2-3, the full variable domain reads GAGVSQTPSNKVTEKGKYVELRCDPISGHTALYWYRQSLGQGPEFLIYFQGTGAADDSGLPNDRFFAVRPEGSVSTLKIQRTERGDSAVYLCASSPTAGGIDTQYFGPGTRLTVL.

This clonotype has just a few counts. The genes are TRBV6-2 or TRBV6-3 and TRBJ2-7; TRBD2 aligns across 10 bases. J lost 0 bases, V lost 7 bases, and 6 bases had no gene match. CDR3 length: 15 amino acids. The germline V gene encodes CDR1 MNHEY and CDR2 SVGEGT. The CDR3 DNA follows: TGTGCCAGCATCCATAGCGGGGGGCGCTCCTACGAGCAGTACTTC. Its translation: CASIHSGGRSYEQYF.

This clonotype was counted between two and nine times. This chain connects TRBV20-1 to TRBJ2-5, with D perhaps being TRBD1 or TRBD2 (6 bases each). V lost 4 bases and J 7 bases, leaving 22 bases between the germline ends. The length of the CDR3 is 15 residues. Germline assignment: CDR1 DFQATT and CDR2 SNEGSKA (reference sequence). The CDR3 here is CSAKEGRGGLGTQYF. CDR3 coding DNA: TGCAGTGCTAAGGAAGGCAGGGGAGGATTAGGGACCCAGTACTTC.

V gene TRBV19 combines with J gene TRBJ1-5; D may be TRBD1 (6 bases). This CDR3 is built from 14 residues. Trimming left V 5 bases short and J 3 bases short, with 11 bases between. Per germline, CDR1 LNHDA and CDR2 SQIVND (reference sequence). CDR3 residues: CASSHGQFNQPQHF. Written as DNA, the CDR3 is TGTGCCAGTAGTCATGGACAGTTCAATCAGCCCCAGCATTTT.